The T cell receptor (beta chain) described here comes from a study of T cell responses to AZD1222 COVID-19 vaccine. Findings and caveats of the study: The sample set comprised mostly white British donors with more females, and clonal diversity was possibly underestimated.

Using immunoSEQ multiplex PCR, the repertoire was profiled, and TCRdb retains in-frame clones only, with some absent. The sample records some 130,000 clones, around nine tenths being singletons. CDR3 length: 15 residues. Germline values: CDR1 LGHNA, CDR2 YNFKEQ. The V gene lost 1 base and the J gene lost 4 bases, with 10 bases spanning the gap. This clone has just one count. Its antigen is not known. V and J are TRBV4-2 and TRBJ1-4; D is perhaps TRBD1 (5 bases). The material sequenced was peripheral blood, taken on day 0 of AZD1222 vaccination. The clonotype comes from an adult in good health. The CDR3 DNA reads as TGTGCCAGCAGCCAAGGAAGGCAGGGTAATGAAAAACTGTTTTTT. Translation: CASSQGRQGNEKLFF.